Listed below are T cell receptor beta chains from one sample, sequenced in a study of somatic mutations in cytotoxic T cells in rheumatoid arthritis. Repertoires were generated with immunoSEQ multiplex PCR, while TCRdb's copy carries only in-frame clones and drops some. Of tens of thousands of clones in the sample, about four fifths were seen once. The material sequenced was CD8+ T cells sorted from blood. The source is an adult with rheumatoid arthritis. The CDR3 runs from the conserved cysteine through the conserved F or W. Each record gives: clone size, J gene, V gene, D gene, CDR3 protein, CDR3 DNA. The D gene is left open where the match is weak. Clone size is not always given. Where it is, it says once, few, many or a class for expanded clones.

clone size: few
J gene: TRBJ1-2
V gene: TRBV11-2
D gene: .
CDR3 protein: CASSPFRDYNYGYTF
CDR3 DNA: TGTGCCAGCAGCCCCTTCAGGGACTACAACTATGGCTACACCTTC

clone size: .
J gene: TRBJ1-5
V gene: TRBV6-5
D gene: .
CDR3 protein: CASSYGSGNQPQHF
CDR3 DNA: TGTGCCAGCAGTTACGGTTCTGGCAATCAGCCCCAGCATTTT

clone size: once
J gene: TRBJ2-3
V gene: TRBV5-1
D gene: TRBD1
CDR3 protein: CASAGTGGTDTQYF
CDR3 DNA: TGCGCCAGCGCCGGGACAGGGGGTACAGATACGCAGTATTTT

clone size: .
J gene: TRBJ2-7
V gene: TRBV4-1
D gene: .
CDR3 protein: CASSQEDQLIKTYEQYF
CDR3 DNA: TGCGCCAGCAGCCAAGAGGATCAGTTAATAAAGACCTACGAGCAGTACTTC

clone size: .
J gene: TRBJ1-2
V gene: TRBV4-3
D gene: .
CDR3 protein: CASSQDWRSPANYGYTF
CDR3 DNA: TGCGCCAGCAGCCAAGATTGGAGGTCACCTGCTAACTATGGCTACACCTTC

clone size: .
J gene: TRBJ2-2
V gene: TRBV9
D gene: .
CDR3 protein: CASSVENRPNTGELFF
CDR3 DNA: TGTGCCAGCAGCGTAGAAAATAGACCGAACACCGGGGAGCTGTTTTTT

clone size: few
J gene: TRBJ1-5
V gene: TRBV9
D gene: .
CDR3 protein: CASSVVTYSNQPQHF
CDR3 DNA: TGTGCCAGCAGCGTAGTAACATATAGCAATCAGCCCCAGCATTTT

clone size: .
J gene: TRBJ1-4
V gene: TRBV7-9
D gene: .
CDR3 protein: CASSLNREGEKLFF
CDR3 DNA: TGTGCCAGCAGCTTAAACCGGGAGGGTGAAAAACTGTTTTTT

clone size: .
J gene: TRBJ2-5
V gene: TRBV6-6
D gene: TRBD1
CDR3 protein: CASRMTGGEETQYF
CDR3 DNA: TGTGCCAGCAGGATGACAGGGGGCGAGGAGACCCAGTACTTC

clone size: .
J gene: TRBJ1-5
V gene: TRBV30
D gene: .
CDR3 protein: CAWRRDCLNQPQHF
CDR3 DNA: TGTGCCTGGAGGCGGGACTGCTTAAATCAGCCCCAGCATTTT

clone size: .
J gene: TRBJ1-5
V gene: TRBV9
D gene: .
CDR3 protein: CASSVAAGGNQPQHF
CDR3 DNA: TGTGCCAGCAGCGTAGCAGCAGGGGGCAATCAGCCCCAGCATTTT

clone size: once
J gene: TRBJ1-2
V gene: TRBV5-6
D gene: .
CDR3 protein: CASSLGAGRWGYTF
CDR3 DNA: TGTGCCAGCAGCTTGGGCGCAGGGAGGTGGGGCTACACCTTC

clone size: .
J gene: TRBJ1-1
V gene: TRBV7-9
D gene: .
CDR3 protein: CASSLDPGLTEAFF
CDR3 DNA: TGTGCCAGCAGCTTAGATCCGGGGCTAACTGAAGCTTTCTTT

clone size: .
J gene: TRBJ1-4
V gene: TRBV27
D gene: .
CDR3 protein: CASSLIGTYTATNEKLFF
CDR3 DNA: TGTGCCAGCAGTTTAATAGGGACGTACACTGCAACTAATGAAAAACTGTTTTTT

clone size: few
J gene: TRBJ2-5
V gene: TRBV2
D gene: .
CDR3 protein: CASRKGELVRETQYF
CDR3 DNA: TGTGCCAGCAGGAAAGGGGAACTGGTCCGGGAGACCCAGTACTTC

clone size: .
J gene: TRBJ1-6
V gene: TRBV27
D gene: .
CDR3 protein: CASSFASFGGNSPLHF
CDR3 DNA: TGTGCCAGCAGTTTCGCTTCCTTCGGTGGGAATTCACCCCTCCACTTT

clone size: .
J gene: TRBJ2-7
V gene: TRBV5-1
D gene: TRBD2
CDR3 protein: CASSLPSGVINEQYF
CDR3 DNA: TGCGCCAGCAGCTTGCCTAGCGGGGTTATTAACGAGCAGTACTTC

clone size: .
J gene: TRBJ1-1
V gene: TRBV27
D gene: .
CDR3 protein: CASSVLMNTEAFF
CDR3 DNA: TGTGCCAGCAGTGTCCTCATGAACACTGAAGCTTTCTTT

clone size: .
J gene: TRBJ2-3
V gene: TRBV27
D gene: .
CDR3 protein: CASSLSLDVSDTQYF
CDR3 DNA: TGTGCCAGCAGTTTATCCCTGGACGTGTCAGATACGCAGTATTTT

clone size: .
J gene: TRBJ1-2
V gene: TRBV18
D gene: TRBD1
CDR3 protein: CASSPGTGEGYTF
CDR3 DNA: TGTGCCAGCTCTCCCGGGACAGGGGAGGGCTACACCTTC

clone size: .
J gene: TRBJ2-1
V gene: TRBV19
D gene: .
CDR3 protein: CATLERREQFF
CDR3 DNA: TGTGCCACCCTCGAACGAAGGGAGCAGTTCTTC

clone size: .
J gene: TRBJ1-2
V gene: TRBV10-3
D gene: TRBD1
CDR3 protein: CAISLSGGTDGYTF
CDR3 DNA: TGTGCCATCAGCCTTAGTGGAGGGACAGACGGCTACACCTTC

clone size: .
J gene: TRBJ2-1
V gene: TRBV5-4
D gene: .
CDR3 protein: CASKGEDNEQFF
CDR3 DNA: TGTGCCAGCAAAGGCGAGGACAATGAGCAGTTCTTC

clone size: .
J gene: TRBJ2-7
V gene: TRBV5-6
D gene: .
CDR3 protein: CASSLPSLSSYEQYF
CDR3 DNA: TGTGCCAGCAGCTTGCCTAGCCTTAGCTCCTACGAGCAGTACTTC

clone size: .
J gene: TRBJ2-5
V gene: TRBV27
D gene: .
CDR3 protein: CATSTARRQETQYF
CDR3 DNA: TGTGCCACTAGCACGGCCAGAAGGCAAGAGACCCAGTACTTC

clone size: .
J gene: TRBJ2-1
V gene: TRBV27
D gene: .
CDR3 protein: CASSLGGIYNEQFF
CDR3 DNA: TGTGCCAGCAGTTTAGGGGGGATCTACAATGAGCAGTTCTTC

clone size: .
J gene: TRBJ1-2
V gene: TRBV5-4
D gene: .
CDR3 protein: CASSRAGSPDYGYTF
CDR3 DNA: TGTGCCAGCAGCCGCGCAGGGTCTCCGGACTATGGCTACACCTTC

clone size: .
J gene: TRBJ2-7
V gene: TRBV5-4
D gene: TRBD2
CDR3 protein: CASSGGTSGGPREQYF
CDR3 DNA: TGTGCCAGCAGCGGAGGGACTAGCGGGGGGCCTCGCGAGCAGTACTTC

clone size: .
J gene: TRBJ2-7
V gene: TRBV29-1
D gene: TRBD1
CDR3 protein: CSVRTGNGEQYF
CDR3 DNA: TGCAGCGTGCGGACAGGGAACGGCGAGCAGTACTTC

clone size: .
J gene: TRBJ2-7
V gene: TRBV27
D gene: .
CDR3 protein: CASSLIRFGGIDEQYF
CDR3 DNA: TGTGCCAGCAGTTTAATACGATTTGGGGGGATCGACGAGCAGTACTTC

clone size: once
J gene: TRBJ2-1
V gene: TRBV12-5
D gene: .
CDR3 protein: CASGTERVGNEQFF
CDR3 DNA: TGTGCTAGTGGTACAGAACGGGTTGGGAATGAGCAGTTCTTC